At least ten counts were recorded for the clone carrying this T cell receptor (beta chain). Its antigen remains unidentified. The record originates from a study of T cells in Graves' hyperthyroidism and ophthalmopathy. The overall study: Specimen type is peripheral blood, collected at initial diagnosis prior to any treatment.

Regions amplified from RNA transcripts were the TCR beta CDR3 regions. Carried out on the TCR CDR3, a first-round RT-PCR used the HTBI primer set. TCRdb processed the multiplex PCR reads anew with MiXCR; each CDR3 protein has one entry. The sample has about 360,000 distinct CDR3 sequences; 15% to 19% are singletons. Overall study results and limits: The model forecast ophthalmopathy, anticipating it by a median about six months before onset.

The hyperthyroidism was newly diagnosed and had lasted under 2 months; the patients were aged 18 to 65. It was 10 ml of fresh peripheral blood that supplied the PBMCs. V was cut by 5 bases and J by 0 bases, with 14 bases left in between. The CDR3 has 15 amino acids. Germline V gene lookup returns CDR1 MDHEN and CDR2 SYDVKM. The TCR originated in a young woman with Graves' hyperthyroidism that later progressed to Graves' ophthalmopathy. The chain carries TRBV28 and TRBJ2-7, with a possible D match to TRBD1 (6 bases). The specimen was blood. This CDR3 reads CASSHSTGLSYEQYF. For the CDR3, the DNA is TGTGCCAGCAGTCACTCGACAGGCCTCTCCTACGAGCAGTACTTC.